Following are 8 T cell receptor beta chains from one sample sequenced in a study of T-cell reconstitution after alpha-beta-depleted transplantation in children. The TCRbeta library was prepared with unique molecular identifiers. TCRdb redid the calling of the PCR reads with MiXCR, one entry per CDR3 protein. The table has about 870,000 distinct CDR3 sequences, 15% to 20% seen once; the top ten hold approximately 5%. Sequencing used PBMCs, mostly from graft donor cells, obtained 360 days after TCRalphabeta/CD19-depleted stem cell transplant. These receptors all stem from a male patient younger than 18 who had a stem cell transplant for acute lymphoblastic leukemia, so the T cells may come from the graft donor.

This clonotype was observed a handful of times. In DNA, the CDR3 is TGCGCCAGCAGCCCTCGGGCCACCGGGACTAGCGGGAGTAGGTACGAGCAGTACTTC. Protein: CASSPRATGTSGSRYEQYF. This chain connects TRBV4-1 to TRBJ2-7; 14 nucleotides align to TRBD2. The CDR3 has 19 residues. Losses at the gene ends were 4 bases for V and 4 bases for J; bases not matched to a gene: 15. Germline CDR1 is MGHRA and CDR2 is YSYEKL.

This chain uses TRBV4-2 with TRBJ2-7, with 11 bases that match TRBD2. In germline, CDR1 is LGHNA, CDR2 YNFKEQ. V shed 4 bases, J shed 2 bases, and the junction held 4 bases outside the gene matches. CDR3 length: 15 residues. CDR3 sequence: CASSRTSGSAYEQYF. The DNA for the CDR3 is TGTGCCAGCAGCCGCACTAGCGGGAGTGCCTACGAGCAGTACTTC.

The rearrangement joins TRBV5-1 to TRBJ1-3; TRBD1 is a possible D gene (5 bases). Trimming took 0 bases from V and 3 from J, leaving 7 bases between them. The germline V gene encodes CDR1 SGHRS and CDR2 YFSETQ. The CDR3 is made up of 14 amino acids. The CDR3 here is CASSLVGDGNTIYF. The CDR3 nucleotides are TGCGCCAGCAGCTTGGTAGGGGATGGAAACACCATATATTTT.

This clonotype has more than one count but fewer than ten. V is TRBV5-1 and J is TRBJ1-2, with 10 bases that match TRBD1. Germline-derived CDR1 and CDR2 are SGHRS and YFSETQ. Trimming removed 0 bases from V and 3 bases from J; junction bases left unmatched: 8. The CDR3 length is 17 residues. CDR3 protein: CASSLGPSGQGYYGYTF. Written as DNA, the CDR3 is TGCGCCAGCAGCTTGGGACCCTCGGGACAGGGGTACTATGGCTACACCTTC. The full variable domain, completed using reference TRBV5-1 and TRBJ1-2, is KAGVTQTPRYLIKTRGQQVTLSCSPISGHRSVSWYQQTPGQGLQFLFEYFSETQRNKGNFPGRFSGRQFSNSRSEMNVSTLELGDSALYLCASSLGPSGQGYYGYTFGSGTRLTVV.

The rearrangement links TRBV4-1 to TRBJ1-3; 7 nucleotides agree with TRBD1. J gave up 0 bases and V 4 bases, and 6 bases lay outside the gene matches. The V gene's germline CDR1 is MGHRA and CDR2 YSYEKL. The CDR3 contains 16 residues. The CDR3 DNA sequence: TGCGCCAGCAGCCTACCGGGACAGAGCTCTGGAAACACCATATATTTT. Translating gives CASSLPGQSSGNTIYF.

Ten or more counts support this clonotype. The rearrangement links TRBV20-1 to TRBJ2-1; no clear D gene. Germline CDR1 DFQATT, CDR2 SNEGSKA (reference sequence). V gave up 3 bases and J gave up 2 bases, with 2 bases separating them. CDR3 length: 11 amino acids. The CDR3 reads CSARPYNEQFF. The DNA for the CDR3 is TGCAGTGCTAGGCCCTACAATGAGCAGTTCTTC.

The V call is TRBV2, the J call TRBJ2-1, with 8 bases that match TRBD2. This CDR3 has 13 residues. The J segment lost 12 bases and the V segment lost 0 bases, leaving 4 bases of the junction unmatched. Germline V gene data show CDR1 as SNHLY and CDR2 as FYNNEI. CDR3 protein: CASSEAGLEMQFF. The CDR3 nucleotides are TGTGCCAGCAGTGAAGCGGGACTAGAGATGCAGTTCTTC.

This clonotype was found a few times. The chain joins TRBV5-1 to TRBJ2-4; 11 bases map to TRBD2. The germline V gene has CDR1 SGHRS and CDR2 YFSETQ. Germline trimming cut 5 bases from V and 6 bases from J; bases unmatched to any gene: 1. CDR3 length: 13 amino acids. The DNA of the CDR3 is TGCGCCAGCAGGGGACTAGCGGCAAACATTCAGTACTTC. Translation gives CASRGLAANIQYF.